The source of this TCR beta chain is a study of T cells expressing NK-cell markers. The overall study: From sorted CD3+CD56+NKG2C+, CD3+CD56+NKG2C- and CD3+CD56-NKG2C+ T cells came the TCR beta repertoires. General study findings and limits: Among several donors, these clonotypes also ranked first in the CD3+CD56-NKG2C+ fraction.

TCRdb re-called the 5' RACE reads; one entry per CDR3 protein, DNA not given. The table for this sample gives about 160,000 distinct CDR3 sequences. On this clonotype: Its antigen is as yet unknown.

CDR1 and CDR2 from the germline V gene are SGHRS and YFSETQ. The CDR3 extends over 13 amino acids. The V and J genes are TRBV5-1 and TRBJ2-3. This sequence was found in a woman between 18 and 70 years old in good health. The sample consisted of blood T cells: a sorted CD56 or NKG2C T cell subset, CD4+ or CD8+ T cells, or bulk PBMC T cells (not recorded which). This CDR3 reads CASSLGDRDTQYF.